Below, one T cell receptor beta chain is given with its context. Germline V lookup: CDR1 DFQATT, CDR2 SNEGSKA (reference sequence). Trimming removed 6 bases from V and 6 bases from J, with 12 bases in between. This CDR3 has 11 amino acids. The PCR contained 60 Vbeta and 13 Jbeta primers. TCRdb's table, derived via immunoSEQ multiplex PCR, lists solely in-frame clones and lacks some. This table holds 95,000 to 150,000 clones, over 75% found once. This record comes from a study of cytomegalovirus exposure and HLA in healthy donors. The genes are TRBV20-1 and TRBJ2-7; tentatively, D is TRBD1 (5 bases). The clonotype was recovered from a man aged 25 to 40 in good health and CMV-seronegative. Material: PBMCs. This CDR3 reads CSALQAAEQYF. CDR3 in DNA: TGCAGTGCATTACAGGCTGCCGAGCAGTACTTC.